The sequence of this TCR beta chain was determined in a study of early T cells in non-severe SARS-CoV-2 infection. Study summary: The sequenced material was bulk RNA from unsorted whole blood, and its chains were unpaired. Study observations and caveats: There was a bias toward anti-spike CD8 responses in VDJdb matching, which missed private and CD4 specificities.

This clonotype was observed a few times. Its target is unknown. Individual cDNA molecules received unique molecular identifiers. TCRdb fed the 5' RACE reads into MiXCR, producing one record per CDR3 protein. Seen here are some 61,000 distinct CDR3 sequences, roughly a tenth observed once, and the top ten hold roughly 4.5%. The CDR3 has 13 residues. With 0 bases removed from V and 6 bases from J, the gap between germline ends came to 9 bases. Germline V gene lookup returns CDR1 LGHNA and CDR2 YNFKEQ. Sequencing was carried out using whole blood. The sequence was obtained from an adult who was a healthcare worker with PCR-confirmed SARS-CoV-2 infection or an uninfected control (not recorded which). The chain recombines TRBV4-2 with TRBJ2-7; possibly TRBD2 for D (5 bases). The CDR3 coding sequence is TGTGCCAGCAGCCAAGAACTAGACCGCGAGCAGTACTTC. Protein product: CASSQELDREQYF.